The clone carrying this T cell receptor (beta chain) is a singleton in its sample. Its antigen is not known. This CDR3 region has 16 residues. Germline assignment: CDR1 SGHTA and CDR2 FQGNSA. Trimming removed 1 base at V and 5 bases at J, with 17 bases between. The data were produced by immunoSEQ multiplex PCR, yet TCRdb's version contains in-frame clones alone and is incomplete. Found here are over 110,000 clones, around 85% of them singletons; the top ten hold just under 3%. This record comes from a study of cytomegalovirus exposure and HLA in healthy donors. At the level of the study: The approximately 710 first-cohort repertoires and the roughly 120 validation repertoires shared the same platform, a later analysis reported.

Findings of the study overall: In the approximately 130 validation repertoires, a later analysis found that first-cohort TCR clusters tended to co-occur. Published work reported that the classifier diagnosed cytomegalovirus status with high specificity and sensitivity.

This receptor was identified in a young man in good health and CMV-seronegative. Material for sequencing was PBMCs. The chain is built from TRBV7-2 and TRBJ1-1; D uncertain. CDR3 sequence: CASSLVGWKRETEAFF. The DNA for the CDR3 is TGTGCCAGCAGCTTAGTTGGTTGGAAACGGGAAACTGAAGCTTTCTTT. Combining the CDR3 with reference TRBV7-2 and TRBJ1-1 gives the whole variable domain GAGVSQSPSNKVTEKGKDVELRCDPISGHTALYWYRQSLGQGLEFLIYFQGNSAPDKSGLPSDRFSAERTGGSVSTLTIQRTQQEDSAVYLCASSLVGWKRETEAFFGQGTRLTVV.